Below, 8 T cell receptor beta chains from the same sample are listed, as sequenced in a study of blood T cell repertoires in COVID-19. Produced via immunoSEQ multiplex PCR; TCRdb's table is partial and in-frame only. The repertoire holds 100,000 to 150,000 clones, with roughly nine tenths as singletons. Sequenced: peripheral blood. Receptor source: a man in his 70s who had recovered from COVID-19.

CDR3 in DNA: TGTGCCAGCAGTACCTGGACAGGGGCAGAGTACGGCTACACCTTC. Amino acids: CASSTWTGAEYGYTF. The J gene is TRBJ1-2, the V gene TRBV2; 9 nucleotides match TRBD1. After removal of 5 bases from V and 8 bases from J, the junction contained 12 bases not matched to a gene. There are 15 residues in the CDR3. The germline V gene encodes CDR1 SNHLY and CDR2 FYNNEI.

This clone has a handful of counts. The genes are TRBV4-1 and TRBJ1-2; D is ambiguous. V was clipped by 1 base and J by 3 bases, with 27 bases between them. CDR3 length: 20 amino acids. The germline V gene encodes CDR1 MGHRA and CDR2 YSYEKL. The DNA for the CDR3 is TGCGCCAGCAGCCAAGTTTTTCTCCCCCGTGCTCGCGGCAGCCACTATGGCTACACCTTC. It encodes CASSQVFLPRARGSHYGYTF.

The chain is built from TRBV5-6 and TRBJ1-2; a possible D gene is TRBD1 (5 bases). Per germline, CDR1 SGHDT and CDR2 YYEEEE. This CDR3 has 16 residues. Trimming pared 6 bases from V and 2 bases from J, leaving 20 bases between. Here the CDR3 reads CASTLDLFPGNYGYTF. The CDR3 nucleotides are TGTGCCAGCACCCTAGACTTATTTCCAGGGAACTATGGCTACACCTTC.

This sequence joins TRBV11-2 and TRBJ1-4, with TRBD1 matching over 9 bases. Germline V CDR1 and CDR2: SGHAT, FQNNGV. J gave up 8 bases and V 4 bases, and 8 bases lay outside the gene matches. CDR3 length: 15 amino acids. In nucleotides, the CDR3 is TGTGCCAGCAGCTCCCGGACAGGGGCAGGGGAAAAACTGTTTTTT. Translation: CASSSRTGAGEKLFF.

The gene calls are TRBV7-8 and TRBJ2-1, with 7 bases fitting TRBD1. Trimming removed 8 bases from V and 4 bases from J; junction bases left unmatched: 17. Germline lookup yields CDR1 SGHVS and CDR2 FQNEAQ. The CDR3 spans 17 residues. The CDR3 nucleotides read TGTGCCAGCGAGGGGGCCCGCTTTATGGCCAGTTACAATGAGCAGTTCTTC. Translation gives CASEGARFMASYNEQFF.

The chain uses TRBV7-3 and TRBJ2-2; 8 bases fit TRBD2. Per the germline V gene, CDR1 is SGHTA and CDR2 is FQGTGA. The J segment lost 6 bases and the V segment lost 3 bases, leaving 6 bases of the junction unmatched. The CDR3 runs 15 residues. CDR3 nucleotide sequence: TGTGCCAGCAGCTTCGGGAGGGGCGCCCCCGGGGAGCTGTTTTTT. Residues: CASSFGRGAPGELFF.

The chain employs TRBV10-3 and TRBJ1-4; TRBD1 is a possible D gene (6 bases). The germline V and J ends were trimmed by 8 bases and 5 bases, with 12 bases remaining between them. This CDR3 has 13 amino acids. Germline CDR1 ENHRY, CDR2 SYGVKD. The CDR3 region has the DNA TGTGCCATCCGGGGACAATCGAATGAAAAACTGTTTTTT. Its translation is CAIRGQSNEKLFF.

The CDR3 reads CAWSVLHPSTDTQYF. CDR3 nucleotides: TGTGCCTGGAGTGTACTCCACCCTAGCACAGATACGCAGTATTTT. The chain links TRBV30 to TRBJ2-3; D remains ambiguous. In germline, CDR1 is GTSNPN, CDR2 SVGIG (reference sequence). CDR3 length: 15 residues. V lost 0 bases, J lost 0 bases, and 10 bases lay in between.